This TCR beta chain originates from a study of PD-1 blockade in classical Hodgkin lymphoma. Turning to the study itself: Intravenous nivolumab at 3 mg/kg was given to patients every 2 weeks.

Study outcomes and limitations: Undefined causes, possibly disease activity or prior therapy, underlie the repertoire differences.

Repertoires were generated with immunoSEQ multiplex PCR, while TCRdb's copy carries only in-frame clones and drops some. The table records tens of thousands of clones, roughly four fifths of them present only once. CDR3 size: 14 residues. Germline CDR1 SGHNT, CDR2 YYREEE (reference sequence). Losses at the gene ends were 2 bases for V and 2 bases for J; bases not matched to a gene: 3. Turning to this clone: As yet, its antigen is unknown.

All trial patients relapsed after autologous stem cell transplantation. The TCR comes from a human donor with classical Hodgkin lymphoma. The specimen comprised peripheral blood mononuclear cells (PBMCs), sampled before the second cycle of nivolumab. The rearrangement joins TRBV5-4 to TRBJ2-7; TRBD2 matches 8 bases. This CDR3 reads CASSFSGTPYEQYF. The CDR3 coding sequence is TGTGCCAGCAGCTTTAGCGGGACGCCCTACGAGCAGTACTTC. Drawing the rest from reference TRBV5-4 and TRBJ2-7, the complete variable domain is ETGVTQSPTHLIKTRGQQVTLRCSSQSGHNTVSWYQQALGQGPQFIFQYYREEENGRGNFPPRFSGLQFPNYSSELNVNALELDDSALYLCASSFSGTPYEQYFGPGTRLTVT.